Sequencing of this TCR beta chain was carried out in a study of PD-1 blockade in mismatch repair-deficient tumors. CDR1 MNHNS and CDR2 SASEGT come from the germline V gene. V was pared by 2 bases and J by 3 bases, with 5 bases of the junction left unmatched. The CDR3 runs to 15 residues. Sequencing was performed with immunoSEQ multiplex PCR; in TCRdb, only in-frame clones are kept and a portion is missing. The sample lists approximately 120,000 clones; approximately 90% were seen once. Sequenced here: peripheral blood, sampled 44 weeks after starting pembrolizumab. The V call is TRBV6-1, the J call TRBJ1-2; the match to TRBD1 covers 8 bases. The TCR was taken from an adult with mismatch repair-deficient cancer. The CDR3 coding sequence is TGTGCCAGCAGTGAACAGGGGGCGCGCGACTATGGCTACACCTTC. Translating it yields CASSEQGARDYGYTF.